This T cell receptor (beta chain) derives from a study of vaccination effects on CD4 cells after COVID-19 (dated by TCRdb to the early 2020s). Regarding the complete study: Two doses of either the BNT162b2 or the mRNA-1273 mRNA SARS-CoV-2 vaccine were administered to participants. Cultures from other donors in the study were sequenced with the Oncomine TCR Beta short-read assay on an Illumina iSeq 100. The study compared SARS-CoV-2 spike-specific CD4+ TCR repertoires before and after mRNA vaccination in COVID-19 convalescent patients and infection-naive vaccine recipients. Altogether, around ten COVID-19 convalescent patients and 4 SARS-CoV-2-naive healthy vaccine recipients made up the full study. Paper-wide results and their limitations: Both infection-induced and vaccine-induced clones contracted markedly at late post-vaccination timepoints, which is consistent with waning T cell responses. In healthy vaccine recipients, vaccine-induced clones were almost all SARS-CoV-2 mono-reactive, with only 1 of 255 being cross-reactive with common cold coronaviruses. Only a small number of convalescent patients were included, and no early post-infection timepoints were available, which limited the study.

In the ViraFEST assay, PBMC were stimulated with viral peptide pools, and TCR sequencing was then used to find antigen-specific CD4+ T cell clonotypes based on their expansion. After more than nine days of culture, CD4+ T cells were isolated with the EasySep CD4+ T cell isolation kit. None of the healthy vaccine recipients had a prior SARS-CoV-2 infection, which was confirmed by nucleocapsid antibody tests that came back negative both before and after vaccination. About 2.1 million PBMC per well were cultured in IMDM with 5% human AB serum, about 9.4 IU/ml IL-2 and gentamicin, plus 10 ug/ml peptides. On days 3 and 7, half of the culture medium was replaced with fresh IL-2-containing medium. Unless otherwise noted, each peptide stimulation condition was cultured in triplicate wells. PBMC were separated from whole blood using Ficoll-Paque Plus gradient centrifugation and were then either cryopreserved at -140C or used fresh. The spike proteins of SARS-CoV-2 and of the common cold coronaviruses HCoV-NL63, HCoV-OC43 and HCoV-229E were spanned by overlapping peptide pools. Genomic DNA was extracted from cultured CD4+ T cells with the QIAamp micro DNA kit.

Library construction relied on the immunoSEQ multiplex PCR assay. DNA from the cultured and isolated CD4+ T cells underwent TCR beta CDR3 sequencing. Per the original workflow: Non-productive TCR sequences were discarded, and reads were trimmed to the CDR3 region, with only CDR3s of 7 or more amino acids retained. Antigen-specific clonotypes were identified using the MANAFEST web app by comparison of expansion in peptide wells against reference cultures. Positive clones required FDR<0.05 expansion versus reference and all other wells, odds ratio above 5, and frequency above 0.1% in two replicate wells. A clonotype was called cross-reactive if it was significantly expanded both in SARS-CoV-2 spike wells and in at least one common cold coronavirus spike condition. Levenshtein distance calculated with the stringdist R package was used to assess CDR3 similarity, and unrooted trees were constructed with ape in R 3.6.1. TCRdb limited this immuneACCESS table to in-frame rearrangements with V and J called. A share of clones is missing; checked studies link under half to unresolved V genes, and the rest is unexplained. V and J calls and clone size come straight from that table; D and trimming were deduced from the DNA. This sample holds about 71,000 clones; about 65% were observed only once. Less than 5% of the sample lies in the top ten.

As for this clone: Its antigen is still unknown. Base qualities are not provided; no much larger clone lies one nucleotide away.

CDR1 and CDR2 are drawn from the germline V gene: SGHRS, YFSETQ. Including the terminal cysteine and phenylalanine, the CDR3 comprises 14 residues. Just the 42-base CDR3 DNA is kept, in frame starting at base 1. Trimmed from V: 2 bases; trimmed from J: 8 bases; junction bases lacking a gene match: 7. The sequence was obtained from a human donor who received a COVID-19 vaccine. Specimen: CD4+ T cells from PBMCs cultured with HCoV-OC43 spike peptides, collected before COVID-19 vaccination. The sample's cell subset or site label is to be understood as: HCoV-OC43 spike overlapping peptide pool stimulation. The chain was built from TRBV5-1 and TRBJ1-2; 9 bases in the middle match TRBD1. The CDR3 protein is CASSLDRGSRGYTF. The nucleotide sequence is given as TGCGCCAGCAGCTTAGACAGGGGGTCGCGAGGCTACACCTTC.